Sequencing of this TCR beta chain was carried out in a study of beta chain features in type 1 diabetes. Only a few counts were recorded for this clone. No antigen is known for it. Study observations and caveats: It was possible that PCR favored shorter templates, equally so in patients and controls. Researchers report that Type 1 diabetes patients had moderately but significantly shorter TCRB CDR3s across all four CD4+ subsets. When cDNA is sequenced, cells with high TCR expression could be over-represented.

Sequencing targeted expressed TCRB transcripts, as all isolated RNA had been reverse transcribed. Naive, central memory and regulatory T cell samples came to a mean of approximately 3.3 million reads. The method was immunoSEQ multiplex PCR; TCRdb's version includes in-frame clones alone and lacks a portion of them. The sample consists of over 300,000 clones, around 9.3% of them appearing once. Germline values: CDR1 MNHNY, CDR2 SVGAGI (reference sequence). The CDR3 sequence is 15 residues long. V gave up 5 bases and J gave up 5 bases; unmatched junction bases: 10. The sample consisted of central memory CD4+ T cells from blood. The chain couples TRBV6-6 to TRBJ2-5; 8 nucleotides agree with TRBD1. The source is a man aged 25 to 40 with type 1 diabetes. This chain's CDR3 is CASSRNGQGGETQYF. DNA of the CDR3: TGTGCCAGCAGTCGCAATGGACAGGGTGGGGAGACCCAGTACTTC.